These 25 T cell receptor beta chains share one sample of origin, sequenced in a study of PD-1 blockade in classical Hodgkin lymphoma. Stated time point: cycle 4 day 1 (C4D1), after six to seven weeks of nivolumab. Each patient experienced a relapse that followed autologous stem cell transplantation, and brentuximab vedotin exposure varied. Here immunoSEQ multiplex PCR was the method, and the copy in TCRdb shows in-frame clones only, minus some. The table records approximately 20,000 clones, over 70% of them present only once. Specimen: peripheral blood mononuclear cells (PBMCs), collected before the fourth cycle of nivolumab. The receptors shown here come from a human donor with classical Hodgkin lymphoma.

This clone was observed a few times. The CDR3 DNA follows: TGCGCCAGCAGCTTGGCCCAGGGAGGACAGCTCGAGCAGTACTTC. Protein product: CASSLAQGGQLEQYF. This chain joins TRBV5-1 and TRBJ2-7; the D call may be TRBD1 or TRBD2 (6 bases each). CDR1 and CDR2 (germline): SGHRS, YFSETQ. With 0 bases removed from V and 6 bases from J, the gap between germline ends came to 16 bases. CDR3 length: 15 amino acids.

The genes are TRBV9 and TRBJ2-2; perhaps TRBD2 as D (6 bases). Germline-derived CDR1 and CDR2 are SGDLS and YYNGEE. V lost 3 bases to trimming and J lost 7 bases, with 16 bases between them. The length of the CDR3 is 15 residues. CDR3 loop: CASSARLGTVGELFF. The CDR3 coding sequence is TGTGCCAGCAGCGCCAGACTAGGAACAGTCGGGGAGCTGTTTTTT.

The rearrangement links TRBV11-3 to TRBJ2-1, with D maybe TRBD1 (6 bases). The CDR3 covers 15 residues. Trimming left V 5 bases short and J 0 bases short, with 11 bases between. Per the germline V gene, CDR1 is SGHNT and CDR2 is YENEEA. The CDR3 here is CASSQADSSYNEQFF. CDR3 in DNA: TGTGCCAGCAGCCAAGCGGACAGCTCCTACAATGAGCAGTTCTTC.

The rearrangement uses TRBV11-3 and TRBJ2-1; D tentatively fits TRBD1 or TRBD2 (5 bases each). The CDR3 loop spans 16 amino acids. The germline CDR1 and CDR2 sequences are SGHNT and YENEEA. V lost 0 bases and J 0 bases, leaving 9 bases between the germline ends. The CDR3, as DNA: TGTGCCAGCAGCTTAGAAGGGACGAGCTCCTACAATGAGCAGTTCTTC. Translation gives CASSLEGTSSYNEQFF.

This chain joins TRBV19 and TRBJ2-7, with D unclear. The CDR3 totals 15 residues. The germline CDR1 and CDR2 sequences are LNHDA and SQIVND (reference sequence). Trimming shortened V by 1 base and J by 5 bases, and 15 bases separated the two germline ends. CDR3 amino acids: CASSIVSSGPHEQYF. The DNA for the CDR3 is TGTGCCAGTAGTATAGTTTCTTCGGGTCCACACGAGCAGTACTTC.

Only a few counts were recorded for this clone. The V and J genes are TRBV27 and TRBJ2-2, with D possibly matching TRBD1 (7 bases). In germline, CDR1 is MNHEY, CDR2 SMNVEV (reference sequence). V was trimmed by 0 bases and J by 5 bases, leaving 10 bases between them. CDR3 length: 15 residues. The CDR3 is CASSLSQGGTGELFF. CDR3 DNA: TGTGCCAGCAGTTTATCGCAGGGGGGAACCGGGGAGCTGTTTTTT.

The chain employs TRBV14 and TRBJ1-1; D not resolved. The V gene lost 1 base and the J gene lost 0 bases, with 3 bases spanning the gap. CDR3 size: 13 residues. The germline CDR1 and CDR2 sequences are SGHDN and FVKESK. CDR3 in DNA: TGTGCCAGCAGCCAAGCACTGAACACTGAAGCTTTCTTT. This encodes CASSQALNTEAFF.

The chain joins TRBV27 to TRBJ2-5, with a weak D call TRBD1 (6 bases). V was trimmed by 2 bases and J by 6 bases, leaving 16 bases between them. Germline V gene sequence: CDR1 MNHEY, CDR2 SMNVEV (reference sequence). CDR3 size: 15 residues. The CDR3 sequence is CASSLNRERLQTQYF. The CDR3 DNA reads TGTGCCAGCAGTTTAAACAGGGAGCGACTCCAGACCCAGTACTTC.

This clone appeared a single time. The rearrangement links TRBV27 to TRBJ2-2; 7 bases fit TRBD2. Germline CDR1 reads MNHEY; CDR2 reads SMNVEV (reference sequence). The J segment lost 1 base and the V segment lost 3 bases, leaving 5 bases of the junction unmatched. This CDR3 comprises 16 residues. CDR3 protein: CASSFSSGMNTGELFF. The CDR3 bases are TGTGCCAGCAGTTTTAGCAGCGGGATGAACACCGGGGAGCTGTTTTTT.

This sequence joins TRBV28 and TRBJ2-1; no clear D gene. CDR1 and CDR2 (germline): MDHEN, SYDVKM. V was trimmed by 3 bases and J by 2 bases, leaving 5 bases between them. The CDR3 contains 13 residues. The CDR3 DNA reads TGTGCCAGCAGTTTTTTAGCCTACAATGAGCAGTTCTTC. It specifies CASSFLAYNEQFF.

The rearrangement links TRBV27 to TRBJ2-5, with D possibly TRBD1 on 5 matching bases. The J call could be wrong; TRBJ2-7 is a better fit for the DNA end. The CDR3 is 16 amino acids. The germline gives CDR1 MNHEY, CDR2 SMNVEV (reference sequence). The CDR3 sequence: CASSYLADSKFYEQYF. The CDR3 DNA reads as TGTGCCAGCAGCTATCTGGCTGACAGCAAATTCTACGAGCAGTACTTC.

The J gene is TRBJ2-1, the V gene TRBV30; D ambiguous. V was shortened by 0 bases and J by 7 bases, with 4 bases between the two germline ends. Germline CDR1 and CDR2: GTSNPN and SVGIG (reference sequence). The length of the CDR3 is 11 residues. CDR3 DNA: TGTGCCTGGAGTGTAGCTAATGAGCAGTTCTTC. This gives the protein CAWSVANEQFF.

The CDR3 reads CASSSGYGEQFF. The CDR3 bases are TGTGCCAGCAGTTCAGGCTACGGTGAGCAGTTCTTC. The rearrangement uses TRBV6-6 and TRBJ2-1; D is ambiguous. The germline V and J ends were trimmed by 4 bases and 9 bases, with 10 bases remaining between them. The CDR3 spans 12 residues. The germline gives CDR1 MNHNY, CDR2 SVGAGI (reference sequence).

V gene TRBV19 combines with J gene TRBJ2-2; 13 bases align to TRBD2. The trim removed 11 bases at V and 2 bases at J, leaving 23 bases unmatched. The CDR3 loop spans 21 amino acids. Germline CDR1 LNHDA, CDR2 SQIVND (reference sequence). The CDR3 loop reads CASTLGLAGEGVYSNTGELFF. In DNA, the CDR3 is TGTGCCTCAACATTAGGACTAGCGGGAGAGGGAGTGTATAGTAACACCGGGGAGCTGTTTTTT.

The chain uses TRBV5-8 and TRBJ2-1, with 8 bases matching TRBD2. V gave up 5 bases and J gave up 1 base; unmatched junction bases: 11. There are 17 residues in the CDR3. Germline V gene data show CDR1 as SGHTS and CDR2 as YDEGEE. The CDR3 bases are TGTGCCAGCAGGCTAATACTAGCGGCACCATCCTACAATGAGCAGTTCTTC. Translated: CASRLILAAPSYNEQFF.

This chain joins TRBV2 and TRBJ1-1; D not resolved. The CDR3 covers 15 residues. Trimming cost V 5 bases and J 1 base, with 14 bases left between them. Germline-derived CDR1 and CDR2 are SNHLY and FYNNEI. CDR3 region: CASSPGQGWNTEAFF. The CDR3 bases are TGTGCCAGCAGTCCCGGCCAAGGGTGGAACACTGAAGCTTTCTTT.

This sequence joins TRBV7-6 and TRBJ2-3, with TRBD1 as a possible D gene (6 bases). Per germline, CDR1 SGHVS and CDR2 FNYEAQ. The CDR3 loop spans 16 amino acids. V gave up 9 bases and J gave up 6 bases, with 25 bases separating them. The CDR3 region is CASAGQSGSFGDTQYF. Written as DNA, the CDR3 is TGTGCCAGTGCTGGACAGTCCGGGTCCTTCGGGGATACGCAGTATTTT.

The CDR3 spells CASTEGLAGVNEQFF. CDR3 DNA sequence: TGTGCCAGCACCGAGGGACTAGCGGGAGTCAATGAGCAGTTCTTC. The chain recombines TRBV7-9 with TRBJ2-1; TRBD2 agrees at 14 bases. The junction had 5 bases not matched to a gene; V was cut back by 7 bases and J by 6 bases. The CDR3 covers 15 residues. Germline V gene data show CDR1 as SEHNR and CDR2 as FQNEAQ (reference sequence). The whole variable domain, remainder taken from reference TRBV7-9 and TRBJ2-1, is DTGVSQNPRHKITKRGQNVTFRCDPISEHNRLYWYRQTLGQGPEFLTYFQNEAQLEKSRLLSDRFSAERPKGSFSTLEIQRTEQGDSAMYLCASTEGLAGVNEQFFGPGTRLTVL.

J is TRBJ2-1 and V is TRBV11-3, with 10 bases matching TRBD1. Germline V gene sequence: CDR1 SGHNT, CDR2 YENEEA. The CDR3 runs 15 residues. V lost 4 bases to trimming and J lost 7 bases; unmatched junction nucleotides: 7. The CDR3 DNA reads as TGTGCCAGCAGCTCCTACGGACAGGGGGAGAATGAGCAGTTCTTC. Translation: CASSSYGQGENEQFF.

This clone was detected only once. The gene calls are TRBV5-1 and TRBJ2-2; TRBD1 is a possible D gene (6 bases). The germline V gene has CDR1 SGHRS and CDR2 YFSETQ. The V end was cut by 2 bases, the J end by 4 bases, with 12 bases between. The CDR3 loop spans 15 amino acids. Here the CDR3 reads CASSFRGSGTGELFF. The CDR3 nucleotides are TGCGCCAGCAGCTTTAGGGGGTCGGGCACCGGGGAGCTGTTTTTT.

The chain has TRBV27 and TRBJ1-1, with D unclear. Germline CDR1 reads MNHEY; CDR2 reads SMNVEV (reference sequence). V was trimmed by 6 bases and J by 5 bases, leaving 13 bases between them. CDR3 length: 13 residues. CDR3 protein: CASRITGLTEAFF. CDR3 nucleotide sequence: TGTGCCAGCAGGATCACGGGCCTAACTGAAGCTTTCTTT.

CDR3 nucleotide sequence: TGCGCCAGCAGCTTTGACGGACTAGCGGGTTTGGAGACCCAGTACTTC. Protein: CASSFDGLAGLETQYF. The rearrangement links TRBV5-1 to TRBJ2-5; 11 bases map to TRBD2. The V and J ends lost 2 bases and 5 bases, in that order; junction bases with no gene match: 8. The CDR3 contains 16 residues. CDR1 SGHRS and CDR2 YFSETQ come from the germline V gene.

This chain connects TRBV14 to TRBJ2-3, with D possibly being TRBD2 (5 bases). The V and J ends lost 5 bases and 1 base respectively, with 16 bases between them. Germline CDR1 and CDR2: SGHDN and FVKESK. The length of the CDR3 is 16 residues. CDR3 nucleotide sequence: TGTGCCAGCAGCACCACTAGGTGGTCTGGCACAGATACGCAGTATTTT. Residues: CASSTTRWSGTDTQYF.

The rearrangement links TRBV6-1 to TRBJ1-1; tentative D call: TRBD1 (6 bases). The CDR3 extends over 15 amino acids. The germline V gene encodes CDR1 MNHNS and CDR2 SASEGT. The germline V and J ends were trimmed by 8 bases and 0 bases, with 16 bases remaining between them. The CDR3 bases are TGTGCCAGCCAAGCAGGGGTTTCCGTGAACACTGAAGCTTTCTTT. Amino acid sequence: CASQAGVSVNTEAFF.

This chain connects TRBV7-8 to TRBJ2-7; D may correspond to TRBD1 or TRBD2 (5 bases each). The CDR3 is made up of 15 amino acids. Germline CDR1 is SGHVS and CDR2 is FQNEAQ. V was shortened by 3 bases and J by 6 bases, with 18 bases between the two germline ends. The CDR3 protein is CASSFPGPPSVEQYF. In DNA form, the CDR3 reads TGTGCCAGCAGCTTCCCGGGACCCCCTTCCGTCGAGCAGTACTTC.